These 14 T cell receptor beta chains were all obtained from the same sample, sequenced in a study of blood T cell repertoires in COVID-19. Using immunoSEQ multiplex PCR, the repertoire was profiled, and TCRdb retains in-frame clones only, with some absent. The sample has fewer than 40,000 clones, approximately 91% seen once; the top ten hold around 36%. The specimen sequenced was peripheral blood. Receptors originate from a man aged 65 to 79 with active COVID-19.

V usage is TRBV6-4 and J usage is TRBJ2-2; TRBD1 is a possible D gene (5 bases). From germline, CDR1 is MRHNA and CDR2 SNTAGT. Trimming removed 4 bases at V and 4 bases at J, with 10 bases between. The CDR3 covers 14 residues. DNA for the CDR3: TGTGCCAGCAGTGGCCAGGGCCTCACCGGGGAGCTGTTTTTT. This sequence encodes CASSGQGLTGELFF.

This clone was observed a few times. The V gene is TRBV28, the J gene TRBJ2-7; a weak D match, TRBD1 (5 bases). The CDR3 is made up of 14 amino acids. Between the trimmed V and J ends, which lost 2 bases and 5 bases, there was a span of 13 bases. CDR1 and CDR2 (germline): MDHEN, SYDVKM. CDR3 amino acids: CASSLPGRVNEQYF. DNA of the CDR3: TGTGCCAGCAGTTTACCGGGCAGGGTCAACGAGCAGTACTTC.

The V call is TRBV30, the J call TRBJ2-3; D remains ambiguous. This CDR3 comprises 13 residues. V lost 2 bases and J lost 2, with 8 bases in between. Germline V gene data show CDR1 as GTSNPN and CDR2 as SVGIG (reference sequence). The CDR3 DNA reads as TGTGCCTGGAGTCTTCGGGTCACAGATACGCAGTATTTT. It translates to CAWSLRVTDTQYF.

CDR3 in amino acids: CAWARQGMNTEAFF. As DNA, the CDR3 is TGTGCCTGGGCGAGACAGGGGATGAACACTGAAGCTTTCTTT. The chain combines TRBV30 with TRBJ1-1; 8 nucleotides line up with TRBD1. The length of the CDR3 is 14 residues. Trimming removed 5 bases from V and 0 bases from J; junction bases left unmatched: 5. Germline V gene data show CDR1 as GTSNPN and CDR2 as SVGIG (reference sequence).

The CDR3 DNA follows: TGTGCCCTAAGAGGGACTGCATCAGATACGCAGTATTTT. Translation: CALRGTASDTQYF. The gene calls are TRBV6-5 and TRBJ2-3; TRBD2 might be the D (6 bases). Germline CDR1 is MNHEY and CDR2 is SVGAGI. V lost 11 bases and J lost 4, with 16 bases in between. The CDR3 extends over 13 amino acids.

This sequence joins TRBV6-6 and TRBJ1-5, with D hard to call. Germline loops: CDR1 MNHNY, CDR2 SVGAGI (reference sequence). CDR3 size: 14 residues. The V gene lost 7 bases and the J gene lost 1 base, with 11 bases spanning the gap. CDR3 nucleotides: TGTGCCAGCATTCTAGACGGAAGCAATCAGCCCCAGCATTTT. Translating it yields CASILDGSNQPQHF.

The V and J genes are TRBV19 and TRBJ1-1; 10 bases map to TRBD1. This CDR3 is 16 amino acids long. The V segment lost 6 bases and the J segment 1 base; nucleotides outside the gene matches: 8. From germline, CDR1 is LNHDA and CDR2 SQIVND (reference sequence). The CDR3 sequence is CASSPRDRGQNTEAFF. The CDR3 DNA reads as TGTGCCAGTAGCCCCCGGGACAGGGGCCAGAACACTGAAGCTTTCTTT.

This rearrangement joins TRBV24-1 to TRBJ1-1; the D gene is possibly TRBD1 (5 bases). Germline CDR1 reads KGHDR; CDR2 reads SFDVKD. The CDR3 is 15 amino acids. V was pared by 9 bases and J by 1 base, with 17 bases between. CDR3 sequence: CATSQSGRGNTEAFF. CDR3 nucleotides: TGTGCCACCTCCCAGTCGGGGCGGGGGAACACTGAAGCTTTCTTT.

The V call is TRBV11-3, the J call TRBJ2-7, with D perhaps TRBD1 (6 bases). This CDR3 is built from 17 residues. CDR1 is SGHNT, CDR2 YENEEA, per germline. V was trimmed by 1 base and J by 0 bases, leaving 16 bases between them. CDR3: CASSLGVDRPSSYEQYF. For the CDR3, the DNA is TGTGCCAGCAGCTTAGGGGTCGACAGGCCCAGCTCCTACGAGCAGTACTTC.

The rearrangement uses TRBV12-3 or TRBV12-4 and TRBJ2-7; D is uncertain. V was cut by 4 bases and J by 0 bases, with 4 bases left in between. The CDR3 length is 12 residues. CDR3 bases: TGTGCCAGCAGTTCGGGCTCCTACGAGCAGTACTTC. Translation gives CASSSGSYEQYF.

The rearrangement links TRBV28 to TRBJ2-5, with D tentatively TRBD2 (6 bases). CDR3 length: 16 amino acids. Deletions cut 6 bases from V and 2 bases from J, with 19 bases between. Germline V gives CDR1 MDHEN, CDR2 SYDVKM. This CDR3 is CASSTILGGRQETQYF. CDR3 sequence (DNA): TGTGCCAGCAGCACAATCTTGGGGGGAAGGCAAGAGACCCAGTACTTC.

The chain couples TRBV18 to TRBJ1-4; D gene uncertain. Looked up from germline, CDR1 is KGHSH and CDR2 is LQKENI. V shed 10 bases and J shed 10 bases, with 19 bases lying between them. The length of the CDR3 is 13 residues. For the CDR3, the DNA is TGTGCCACCACTCTGCAGGAGGGCGCAAAACTGTTTTTT. Translated, it gives CATTLQEGAKLFF.

The chain links TRBV7-2 to TRBJ2-5, with TRBD1 matching 8 bases. Germline V CDR1 and CDR2: SGHTA, FQGNSA. The CDR3 is made up of 15 amino acids. The V and J ends lost 6 bases and 2 bases, in that order; junction bases with no gene match: 8. In DNA form, the CDR3 reads TGTGCCAGCAGTTCTCGGACAGGGCTACAAGAGACCCAGTACTTC. This translates into CASSSRTGLQETQYF.

The chain combines TRBV2 with TRBJ1-2, with TRBD1 matching over 9 bases. Trimming cost V 5 bases and J 2 bases; bases outside gene matches: 9. The CDR3 extends over 16 amino acids. Looked up from germline, CDR1 is SNHLY and CDR2 is FYNNEI. Here the CDR3 DNA reads TGTGCCAGCAGTTTACAGGGGGCGCAGGTGAACTATGGCTACACCTTC. Its protein product is CASSLQGAQVNYGYTF.